The rows below give T cell receptor beta chains drawn from one sample of a study of glioma-infiltrating T cells after dendritic cell vaccination. Repertoires were generated with immunoSEQ multiplex PCR, while TCRdb's copy carries only in-frame clones and drops some. The table shows 100,000 or so clones, with about nine tenths occurring only once. The sample consisted of blood, taken before dendritic cell vaccination. These receptors were collected from a human donor with glioblastoma. The CDR3 runs from the conserved cysteine through the conserved F or W.

CDR3 protein,J gene,V gene
CASSGQGTAQANYGYTF,TRBJ1-2,TRBV7-9
CASSVGQSGMNTEAFF,TRBJ1-1,TRBV9
CASSPRPGQGLDTQYF,TRBJ2-3,TRBV28
CASSRIMGRGQGGTQYF,TRBJ2-5,TRBV7-6
CASSTSQGARNEQFF,TRBJ2-1,TRBV7-3
CASSQRTAGGSYNEQFF,TRBJ2-1,TRBV5-1
CASSGAPGTEAFF,TRBJ1-1,TRBV25-1
CASSSAGRHNEQFF,TRBJ2-1,TRBV7-9
CASSYGRELGNEQFF,TRBJ2-1,TRBV6-6
CSVKRQGNTGELFF,TRBJ2-2,TRBV29-1
CASSPTGYGELFF,TRBJ2-2,TRBV27
CARLGMGELFF,TRBJ2-2,TRBV19
CASSLGDRRYYEQYF,TRBJ2-7,TRBV5-5
CASSFALAGYNQPQHF,TRBJ1-5,TRBV7-2
CASSVAGTGNEKLFF,TRBJ1-4,TRBV9
CASSFRTGASGNTIYF,TRBJ1-3,TRBV7-6
CASSVEAGLGETQYF,TRBJ2-5,TRBV9
CASSQDRQNSPLHF,TRBJ1-6,TRBV5-6
CASRGQAANYGYTF,TRBJ1-2,TRBV6-1
CATSRVKEVKYQETQYF,TRBJ2-5,TRBV15
CASSTHLSGDEQYF,TRBJ2-7,TRBV5-1
CASSLSQTGSQETQYF,TRBJ2-5,TRBV7-2
CATTSSYNEQFF,TRBJ2-1,TRBV27
CASSLERDYEQYF,TRBJ2-7,TRBV11-2
CASSLGGIDGEQYF,TRBJ2-7,TRBV5-1
CASSFNRVGEKLFF,TRBJ1-4,TRBV5-1
CASSLAETGDGETQYF,TRBJ2-5,TRBV13
CASSEDVWGSGSPGEQFF,TRBJ2-1,TRBV6-1